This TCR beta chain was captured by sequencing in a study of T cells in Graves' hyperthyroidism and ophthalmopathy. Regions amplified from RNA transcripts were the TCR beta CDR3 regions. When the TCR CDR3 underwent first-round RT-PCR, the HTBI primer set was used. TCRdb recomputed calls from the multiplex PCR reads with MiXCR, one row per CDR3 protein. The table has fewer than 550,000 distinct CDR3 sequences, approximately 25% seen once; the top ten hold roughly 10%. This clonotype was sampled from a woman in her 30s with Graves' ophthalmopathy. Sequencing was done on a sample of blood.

This CDR3 reads CASSETGSSIYYEQYF. The CDR3 DNA reads TGTGCCAGCAGTGAAACCGGCAGCTCCATTTACTACGAGCAGTACTTC. The rearrangement links TRBV6-1 to TRBJ2-7; D not certain. The CDR3 is made up of 16 amino acids. Trimming cost V 2 bases and J 3 bases, with 17 bases left between them. Germline assignment: CDR1 MNHNS and CDR2 SASEGT.